This TCR beta chain was profiled in a study of identical twins. A template switching step contributed a universal primer site, while unique molecular identifiers were present in the cDNA. TCRdb independently ran MiXCR on the 5' RACE reads; one entry per CDR3 protein. The sample has some 250,000 distinct CDR3 sequences; 6.5% are singletons. Findings and caveats of the study: The analysis was cross-sectional rather than longitudinal within donors.

Trimming took 3 bases from V and 5 from J, leaving 16 bases between them. The CDR3 extends over 15 amino acids. This clonotype was recorded at least ten times. No antigen is known for it. This sample was also put to use in a study of T cells expressing NK-cell markers. From that study: An anti-gamma-delta TCR antibody confined sorting to alpha-beta TCR T cells across several of the experiments.

The chain is built from TRBV12-3 or TRBV12-4 and TRBJ2-5; a weak D match, TRBD1 (6 bases). The sample taken for sequencing was CD8+ T cells sorted from blood. This TCR derives from a woman younger than 30 in good health. In DNA form, the CDR3 reads TGTGCCAGCAGTTTCGCCCCGGGCAGGGGCGAGACCCAGTACTTC. Protein product: CASSFAPGRGETQYF.